Listed below are T cell receptor beta chains from one sample, sequenced in a study of blood T cells in healthy people across ages. TCRdb re-called the 5' RACE reads through MiXCR, storing one row per CDR3 protein. Of about 640,000 distinct CDR3 sequences detected, 25% to 30% appear once; the ten largest clones hold 15% to 19%. Sequenced input: blood. These receptors came from a woman aged 80 or older in good health. Each CDR3 is given with its conserved first and last residue. The D gene is left open where the match is weak. Clone size is not always given. Where it is, it says once, few, many or a class for expanded clones.

NA,NA,TRBJ2-7,TRBV11-3,CASSFPGSLEQYF,TGTGCCAGCAGCTTTCCGGGGTCCCTCGAGCAGTACTTC
NA,many,TRBJ2-5,TRBV18,CASHPPEVRETQYF,TGTGCCAGCCACCCCCCCGAGGTTCGAGAGACCCAGTACTTC
TRBD1,once,TRBJ2-5,TRBV20-1,CSAVQGAGETQYF,TGCAGTGCTGTGCAGGGGGCAGGAGAGACCCAGTACTTC
NA,NA,TRBJ2-5,TRBV3-1,CASSREEEGLLRETQYF,TGTGCCAGCAGCCGAGAGGAAGAGGGGCTACTCAGAGAGACCCAGTACTTC
NA,few,TRBJ2-5,TRBV20-1,CSAGTGTQETQYF,TGCAGTGCTGGAACAGGAACGCAAGAGACCCAGTACTTC
TRBD1,many,TRBJ2-7,TRBV29-1,CSVEVEAGGEQYF,TGCAGCGTTGAAGTGGAGGCAGGGGGCGAGCAGTACTTC
NA,many,TRBJ2-3,TRBV7-2,CASSLATGTDTQYF,TGTGCCAGCAGCTTAGCAACGGGCACAGATACGCAGTATTTT
NA,few,TRBJ1-1,TRBV2,CASSEKGFTEAFF,TGTGCCAGCAGTGAGAAGGGCTTCACTGAAGCTTTCTTT
NA,NA,TRBJ1-1,TRBV9,CASSVGGYTEAFF,TGTGCCAGCAGCGTCGGGGGGTACACTGAAGCTTTCTTT
NA,NA,TRBJ2-5,TRBV12-3/TRBV12-4,CASSSWSRETQYF,TGTGCCAGCAGCTCTTGGTCCCGGGAGACCCAGTACTTC
TRBD1,many,TRBJ1-2,TRBV7-2,CASSLGTVARGYTF,TGTGCCAGCAGCTTGGGGACAGTTGCTCGTGGCTACACCTTC
TRBD1,many,TRBJ1-1,TRBV18,CASSPPLGQGSTEAFF,TGTGCCAGCTCACCACCTTTGGGACAGGGCAGCACTGAAGCTTTCTTT
NA,few,TRBJ1-1,TRBV7-9,CASSLRLGSEAFF,TGTGCCAGCAGCCTCCGGTTGGGTTCGGAAGCTTTCTTT
NA,NA,TRBJ1-1,TRBV7-8,CASSPMGRSTEAFF,TGTGCCAGCAGCCCCATGGGCCGAAGCACTGAAGCTTTCTTT
TRBD1,NA,TRBJ1-2,TRBV6-2/TRBV6-3,CASSYQRQGGYGYTF,TGTGCCAGCAGTTACCAAAGACAGGGAGGCTATGGCTACACCTTC
NA,many,TRBJ1-1,TRBV5-1,CASSVGFGEPEAFF,TGCGCCAGCAGCGTTGGATTCGGAGAACCTGAAGCTTTCTTT
NA,NA,TRBJ1-6,TRBV6-6,CASTPGSSYNSPLHF,TGTGCCAGCACCCCAGGGAGCTCCTATAATTCACCCCTCCACTTT
NA,once,TRBJ1-5,TRBV7-2,CASSYLNTNQPQHF,TGTGCCAGCAGCTACCTAAACACAAATCAGCCCCAGCATTTT
NA,NA,TRBJ2-6,TRBV6-1,CASSESGSGANVLTF,TGTGCCAGCAGTGAAAGCGGTTCTGGGGCCAACGTCCTGACTTTC
NA,many,TRBJ1-1,TRBV20-1,CSASPKLSIEAFF,TGCAGTGCGTCACCGAAATTGTCCATTGAAGCTTTCTTT
NA,NA,TRBJ1-1,TRBV6-6,CASLIREESEAFF,TGTGCCAGCTTAATACGCGAAGAATCGGAAGCTTTCTTT
NA,NA,TRBJ1-2,TRBV29-1,CSVESGDHYGYTF,TGCAGCGTTGAATCAGGGGATCACTATGGCTACACCTTC
NA,NA,TRBJ1-2,TRBV4-2,CASSQDHGTRSYTF,TGTGCCAGCAGCCAAGATCACGGGACACGGAGCTACACCTTC
NA,few,TRBJ1-2,TRBV30,CAWSGDTSWDYGYTF,TGTGCCTGGAGTGGCGACACTTCATGGGACTATGGCTACACCTTC
TRBD2,many,TRBJ2-3,TRBV10-3,CAISVAGGPTDTQYF,TGTGCCATCAGTGTAGCGGGGGGGCCTACAGATACGCAGTATTTT
NA,NA,TRBJ1-2,TRBV20-1,CSAPWPENYGYTF,TGCAGTGCCCCTTGGCCTGAAAACTATGGCTACACCTTC
NA,NA,TRBJ1-1,TRBV15,CATSRDLASFERDTEAFF,TGTGCCACCAGCAGAGATCTAGCCAGCTTTGAGCGGGACACTGAAGCTTTCTTT
NA,NA,TRBJ2-1,TRBV20-1,CSARDKGGYNEQFF,TGCAGTGCTAGAGATAAAGGCGGTTACAATGAGCAGTTCTTC
NA,few,TRBJ1-3,TRBV7-3,CASSSSYGNTIYF,TGTGCCAGCAGCTCATCATACGGGAACACCATATATTTT
NA,NA,TRBJ2-7,TRBV5-1,CASSSGQPLFYEQYF,TGCGCCAGCAGCTCCGGACAGCCCTTATTCTACGAGCAGTACTTC
TRBD1,many,TRBJ2-4,TRBV28,CASSLADRRKAKNIQYF,TGTGCCAGCAGTTTAGCGGACAGGAGGAAGGCCAAAAACATTCAGTACTTC
NA,few,TRBJ1-1,TRBV30,CAWRARRRNTEAFF,TGTGCCTGGAGAGCCAGACGTAGGAACACTGAAGCTTTCTTT
NA,NA,TRBJ1-2,TRBV6-6,CASSPREQGYGYTF,TGTGCCAGCAGCCCCAGGGAGCAAGGCTATGGCTACACCTTC
NA,NA,TRBJ2-3,TRBV20-1,CSASHLSELGYTQYF,TGCAGTGCTAGTCATCTTTCCGAGTTAGGATATACGCAGTATTTT
NA,many,TRBJ2-7,TRBV7-2,CASSFPVGAASYEQYF,TGTGCCAGCAGCTTCCCCGTAGGAGCAGCTTCCTACGAGCAGTACTTC
NA,NA,TRBJ2-4,TRBV28,CATADPIANLNIQYF,TGTGCCACCGCTGACCCGATAGCGAATCTAAACATTCAGTACTTC
NA,NA,TRBJ2-7,TRBV13,CASSLGQYSSYEQYF,TGCGCCAGCAGCTTAGGCCAATACAGCTCCTACGAGCAGTACTTC
NA,NA,TRBJ1-2,TRBV20-1,CSAGSRGNYGYTF,TGCAGTGCTGGATCCAGGGGAAACTATGGCTACACCTTC
NA,NA,TRBJ1-2,TRBV7-2,CASSQSGVSVYGYTF,TGTGCCAGCAGCCAATCCGGGGTATCCGTCTATGGCTACACCTTC
NA,NA,TRBJ2-3,TRBV30,CAWSAFTSTDTQYF,TGTGCCTGGAGTGCGTTTACTAGCACAGATACGCAGTATTTT
NA,many,TRBJ2-5,TRBV20-1,CSARVGSRETQYF,TGCAGTGCTAGAGTTGGGAGCCGAGAGACCCAGTACTTC
NA,NA,TRBJ1-2,TRBV15,CATSREDLYGYTF,TGTGCCACCAGCAGAGAGGACCTCTATGGCTACACCTTC
NA,many,TRBJ2-5,TRBV11-1,CASSDRRGETQYF,TGTGCCAGCAGCGACCGTCGAGGAGAGACCCAGTACTTC
NA,many,TRBJ1-2,TRBV7-2,CASSFRRGDSYTF,TGTGCCAGCAGCTTCCGACGGGGGGACAGCTACACCTTC
NA,many,TRBJ1-2,TRBV4-1,CASSQASPGLGYGYTF,TGCGCCAGCAGCCAAGCGTCCCCGGGGCTTGGCTATGGCTACACCTTC
NA,NA,TRBJ2-1,TRBV5-1,CASSPPRGTNEQFF,TGCGCCAGCAGCCCGCCCCGGGGAACCAATGAGCAGTTCTTC
TRBD2,many,TRBJ2-1,TRBV2,CASRGLAVNNEQFF,TGTGCCAGCAGGGGACTAGCCGTAAACAATGAGCAGTTCTTC
NA,few,TRBJ1-5,TRBV6-5,CASSYEWNSNQPQHF,TGTGCCAGCAGTTATGAATGGAATAGCAATCAGCCCCAGCATTTT
NA,NA,TRBJ1-3,TRBV7-2,CASSRWEAGNTIYF,TGTGCCAGCAGTCGATGGGAGGCCGGAAACACCATATATTTT
NA,NA,TRBJ2-4,TRBV12-3/TRBV12-4,CASSLTSPWEQYF,TGTGCCAGCAGTTTGACTAGTCCGTGGGAGCAGTACTTC
NA,few,TRBJ2-5,TRBV30,CAWSRGIQETQYF,TGTGCCTGGAGCCGCGGCATCCAAGAGACCCAGTACTTC
NA,few,TRBJ1-4,TRBV3-1,CASSPGANEKLFF,TGTGCCAGCAGCCCTGGGGCGAATGAAAAACTGTTTTTT
TRBD1,once,TRBJ2-7,TRBV27,CASSPDRGLFYEQYF,TGTGCCAGCAGTCCAGACAGGGGACTGTTCTACGAGCAGTACTTC